Listed here are 8 T cell receptor beta chains from one sample, sequenced in a study of blood T cell repertoires in COVID-19. Sequenced by immunoSEQ multiplex PCR; TCRdb stores in-frame clones only, minus some. Among 300,000 to 400,000 clones, around nine tenths were seen once, and the ten largest hold approximately 0.96%. The sequenced material came from PBMCs or T cells enriched from blood (not recorded which). The receptors come from a young woman with acute COVID-19.

The V call is TRBV7-3, the J call TRBJ1-2, with D possibly being TRBD1 (5 bases). The CDR3 extends over 13 amino acids. V was cut by 5 bases and J by 4 bases, with 11 bases left in between. Germline values: CDR1 SGHTA, CDR2 FQGTGA. In DNA, the CDR3 is TGTGCCAGCAGCGCGGGGACCGGCTATGGCTACACCTTC. Residues: CASSAGTGYGYTF.

Of note for this clone: Other nucleotide sequences from this sample produce the same CDR3. The rearrangement joins TRBV9 to TRBJ2-7, with D unclear. The V and J ends lost 0 bases and 6 bases respectively, with 10 bases between them. Germline CDR1 SGDLS, CDR2 YYNGEE. The CDR3 consists of 13 residues. The CDR3 nucleotides read TGTGCCAGCAGCGTAGGAAGTCGGAGCGAGCAGTACTTC. Translating gives CASSVGSRSEQYF.

The genes are TRBV9 and TRBJ2-7; 10 nucleotides agree with TRBD2. The CDR3 is 14 amino acids. Germline V gene lookup returns CDR1 SGDLS and CDR2 YYNGEE. Trimming cost V 0 bases and J 4 bases; bases outside gene matches: 1. The CDR3 sequence: CASSVGTSGYEQYF. The CDR3 DNA is TGTGCCAGCAGCGTAGGGACTAGCGGTTACGAGCAGTACTTC.

V and J are TRBV7-2 and TRBJ2-5; tentatively, D is TRBD1 (6 bases). CDR1 is SGHTA, CDR2 FQGNSA, per germline. The CDR3 covers 14 residues. V was shortened by 1 base and J by 3 bases, with 9 bases between the two germline ends. The CDR3 here is CASSLDRVKETQYF. For the CDR3, the DNA is TGTGCCAGCAGCTTAGACAGGGTGAAAGAGACCCAGTACTTC.

The chain employs TRBV4-1 and TRBJ1-5; no clear D. This CDR3 contains 14 residues. Per germline, CDR1 MGHRA and CDR2 YSYEKL. V was shortened by 1 base and J by 2 bases, with 6 bases between the two germline ends. CDR3 DNA sequence: TGCGCCAGCAGCCAAGTGGAGGGCAATCAGCCCCAGCATTTT. This gives the protein CASSQVEGNQPQHF.

The chain has TRBV28 and TRBJ2-1, with 7 nucleotides matching TRBD1. The CDR3 is 14 residues long. V was clipped by 3 bases and J by 3 bases; unmatched bases: 2. The germline CDR1 and CDR2 sequences are MDHEN and SYDVKM. The chain's CDR3 is CASSLTGLYNEQFF. The CDR3 nucleotides are TGTGCCAGCAGTTTGACAGGGCTCTACAATGAGCAGTTCTTC.

The chain recombines TRBV6-5 with TRBJ1-2, with D possibly being TRBD1 (6 bases). V lost 8 bases and J 8 bases, leaving 21 bases between the germline ends. The CDR3 consists of 14 residues. Germline V CDR1 and CDR2: MNHEY, SVGAGI. The CDR3 spells CASVNRVNEGGYTF. The CDR3 DNA reads as TGTGCCAGCGTGAACAGGGTGAATGAGGGCGGCTACACCTTC.

The rearrangement joins TRBV5-1 to TRBJ2-3; 14 nucleotides line up with TRBD2. Germline V gives CDR1 SGHRS, CDR2 YFSETQ. With 4 bases clipped from V and 8 bases from J, the junction kept 9 bases outside the gene matches. This CDR3 is 16 amino acids long. The DNA for the CDR3 is TGCGCCAGCAGCACTGGACTAGCGGGGGGTCCTCGTACGCAGTATTTT. Protein product: CASSTGLAGGPRTQYF.